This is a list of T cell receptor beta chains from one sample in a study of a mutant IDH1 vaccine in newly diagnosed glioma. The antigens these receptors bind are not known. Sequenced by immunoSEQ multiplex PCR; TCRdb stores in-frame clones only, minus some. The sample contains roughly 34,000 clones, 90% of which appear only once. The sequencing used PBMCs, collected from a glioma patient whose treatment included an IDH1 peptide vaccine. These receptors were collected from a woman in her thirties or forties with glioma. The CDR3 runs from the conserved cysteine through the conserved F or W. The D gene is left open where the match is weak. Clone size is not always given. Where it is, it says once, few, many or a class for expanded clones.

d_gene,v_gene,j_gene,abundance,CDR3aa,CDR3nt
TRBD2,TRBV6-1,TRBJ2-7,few,CASSEGTSGSYEQYF,TGTGCCAGCAGTGAAGGGACTAGCGGGAGCTACGAGCAGTACTTC
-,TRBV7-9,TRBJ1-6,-,CATSTSNNSPLHF,TGTGCCACATCAACATCTAATAATTCACCCCTCCACTTT
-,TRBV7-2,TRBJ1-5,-,CASSLAGQGYQPQHF,TGTGCCAGCAGCTTAGCCGGGCAGGGGTATCAGCCCCAGCATTTT
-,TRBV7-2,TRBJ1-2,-,CASSPGAGGYTF,TGTGCCAGCAGCCCCGGGGCCGGGGGCTACACCTTC
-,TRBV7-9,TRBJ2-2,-,CASSFGATGLAGELFF,TGTGCCAGCAGCTTTGGGGCCACAGGGCTGGCCGGGGAGCTGTTTTTT
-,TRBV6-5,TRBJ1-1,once,CASRMGTEAFF,TGTGCCAGCCGCATGGGCACTGAAGCTTTCTTT
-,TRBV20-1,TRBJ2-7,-,CSASVGDEQYF,TGCAGTGCTAGCGTAGGGGACGAGCAGTACTTC
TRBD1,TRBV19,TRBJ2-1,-,CATLDRGGYNEQFF,TGTGCCACCCTGGACAGGGGGGGCTACAATGAGCAGTTCTTC
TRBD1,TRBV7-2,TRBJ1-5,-,CASSSTGSQPQHF,TGTGCCAGCAGCTCGACAGGGAGTCAGCCCCAGCATTTT
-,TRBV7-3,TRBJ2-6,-,CASSLAPSSGANVLTF,TGTGCCAGCAGCTTAGCACCGAGCTCTGGGGCCAACGTCCTGACTTTC
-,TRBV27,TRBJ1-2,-,CASSWGQGGSGYTF,TGTGCCAGCAGTTGGGGCCAGGGTGGCAGTGGCTACACCTTC
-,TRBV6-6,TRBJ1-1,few,CASSLGHMNTEAFF,TGTGCCAGCAGTTTGGGTCACATGAACACTGAAGCTTTCTTT
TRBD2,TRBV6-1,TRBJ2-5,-,CASSEGWGRGRSQETQYF,TGTGCCAGCAGTGAAGGTTGGGGCCGCGGGAGATCCCAAGAGACCCAGTACTTC
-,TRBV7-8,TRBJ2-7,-,CASSLGQGKIYEQYF,TGTGCCAGCAGCTTGGGGCAGGGGAAGATCTACGAGCAGTACTTC
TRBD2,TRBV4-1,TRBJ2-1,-,CASSQDSGSSYNEQFF,TGCGCCAGCAGCCAAGATAGCGGGAGCTCCTACAATGAGCAGTTCTTC
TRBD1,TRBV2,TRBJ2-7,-,CASSVGQGRYEQYF,TGTGCCAGCAGTGTCGGACAGGGCCGCTACGAGCAGTACTTC
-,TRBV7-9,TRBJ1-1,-,CASSSGAAKNTEAFF,TGTGCCAGCAGCTCAGGGGCCGCTAAGAACACTGAAGCTTTCTTT
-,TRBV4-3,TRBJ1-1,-,CASSQEGLGVGAFF,TGCGCCAGCAGCCAAGAGGGCCTAGGGGTGGGGGCTTTCTTT
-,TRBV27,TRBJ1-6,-,CASSTMYNSPLHF,TGTGCCAGCAGTACGATGTATAATTCACCCCTCCACTTT
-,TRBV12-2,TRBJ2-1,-,CASRLDNSGSHNEQFF,TGTGCAAGTCGCTTAGATAATAGCGGGAGCCACAATGAGCAGTTCTTC
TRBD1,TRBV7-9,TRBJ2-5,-,CASSPRTGGMETQYF,TGTGCCAGCAGCCCGAGAACAGGGGGCATGGAGACCCAGTACTTC
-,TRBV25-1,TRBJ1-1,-,CASSALRNTEAFF,TGTGCCAGCAGTGCCCTCAGGAACACTGAAGCTTTCTTT
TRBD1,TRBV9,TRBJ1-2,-,CASSIHRTGSYGYTF,TGTGCCAGCAGTATCCACAGGACAGGGTCCTATGGCTACACCTTC
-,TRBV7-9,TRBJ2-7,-,CASSLGTTGSEQYF,TGTGCCAGCAGCTTAGGGACCACCGGCTCCGAGCAGTACTTC
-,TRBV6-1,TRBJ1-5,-,CASSETVYTDRNQPQHF,TGTGCCAGCAGTGAAACCGTGTACACGGACCGAAATCAGCCCCAGCATTTT
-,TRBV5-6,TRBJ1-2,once,CASSLFQGWNYGYTF,TGTGCCAGCAGCTTGTTCCAGGGTTGGAACTATGGCTACACCTTC
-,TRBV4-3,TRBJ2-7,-,CASSHMQSSLHEQYF,TGCGCCAGCAGCCACATGCAGTCCTCCCTCCACGAGCAGTACTTC
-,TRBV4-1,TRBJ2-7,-,CASSQGLSYEQYF,TGCGCCAGCAGCCAAGGTCTCTCCTACGAGCAGTACTTC
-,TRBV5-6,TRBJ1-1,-,CASSLLVPSGINTEAFF,TGTGCCAGCAGCTTGCTAGTACCCAGCGGGATTAACACTGAAGCTTTCTTT
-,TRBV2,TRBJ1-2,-,CASSEEQGVNGYTF,TGTGCCAGCAGTGAGGAACAGGGAGTGAATGGCTACACCTTC
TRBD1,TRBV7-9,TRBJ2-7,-,CASSLWTGSTYEQYF,TGTGCCAGCAGCCTCTGGACAGGTTCGACCTACGAGCAGTACTTC
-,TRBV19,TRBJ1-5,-,CASSIDVVRQPQHF,TGTGCCAGTAGTATCGACGTGGTGAGGCAGCCCCAGCATTTT
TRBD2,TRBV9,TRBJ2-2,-,CASSPRTSGKVGELFF,TGTGCCAGCAGCCCCCGGACTAGCGGGAAGGTCGGGGAGCTGTTTTTT
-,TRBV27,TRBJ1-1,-,CASSLSYRREAFF,TGTGCCAGCAGTTTATCGTACAGGCGTGAAGCTTTCTTT
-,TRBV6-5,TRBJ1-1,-,CASLGTSNEAFF,TGTGCCAGCCTCGGGACTTCTAATGAAGCTTTCTTT
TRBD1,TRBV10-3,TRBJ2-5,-,CATGQGWETQYF,TGTGCCACCGGACAGGGGTGGGAGACCCAGTACTTC
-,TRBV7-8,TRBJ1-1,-,CASSSNKNTEAFF,TGTGCCAGCAGCTCAAACAAGAACACTGAAGCTTTCTTT
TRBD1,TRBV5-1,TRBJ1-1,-,CASSLLRGLNTEAFF,TGCGCCAGCAGCTTGTTGAGGGGGCTGAACACTGAAGCTTTCTTT
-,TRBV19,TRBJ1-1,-,CASSIPRTQAPEAFF,TGTGCCAGTAGTATACCTCGGACCCAAGCGCCTGAAGCTTTCTTT
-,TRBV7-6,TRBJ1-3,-,CASSLQDRASGNTIYF,TGTGCCAGCAGCTTACAAGACAGAGCCTCTGGAAACACCATATATTTT
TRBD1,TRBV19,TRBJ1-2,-,CASFLTGDANYGYTF,TGTGCCAGTTTTCTTACAGGGGATGCTAACTATGGCTACACCTTC
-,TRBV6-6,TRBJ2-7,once,CASSYSRAVNEQYF,TGTGCCAGCAGTTACTCGAGGGCAGTGAACGAGCAGTACTTC
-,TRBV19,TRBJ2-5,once,CASSPRPLYQETQYF,TGTGCCAGTAGTCCCCGCCCCCTCTACCAAGAGACCCAGTACTTC
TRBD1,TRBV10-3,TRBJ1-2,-,CAIGGTVNSYTF,TGTGCCATCGGGGGGACAGTCAATAGCTACACCTTC
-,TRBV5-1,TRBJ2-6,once,CASSLEGYGANVLTF,TGCGCCAGCAGCTTGGAGGGGTACGGGGCCAACGTCCTGACTTTC
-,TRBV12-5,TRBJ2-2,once,CASGSWNTGELFF,TGTGCTAGTGGTAGTTGGAACACCGGGGAGCTGTTTTTT